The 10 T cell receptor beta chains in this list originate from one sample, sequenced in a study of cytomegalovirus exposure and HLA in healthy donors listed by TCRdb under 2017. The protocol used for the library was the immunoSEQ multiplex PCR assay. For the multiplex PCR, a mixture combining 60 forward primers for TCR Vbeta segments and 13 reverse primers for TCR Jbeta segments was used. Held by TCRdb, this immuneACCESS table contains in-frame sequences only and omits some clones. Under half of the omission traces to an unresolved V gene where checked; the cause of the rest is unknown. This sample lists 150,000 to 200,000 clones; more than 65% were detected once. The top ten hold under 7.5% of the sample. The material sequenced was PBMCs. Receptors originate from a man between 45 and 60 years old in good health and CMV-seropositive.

This chain's CDR3 is CASRGTGGGNQPQHF. Written as DNA, the CDR3 is TGCGCCAGCAGAGGGACAGGGGGCGGCAATCAGCCCCAGCATTTT. This chain joins TRBV10-2 and TRBJ1-5, with TRBD1 matching 12 bases. This CDR3 contains 15 residues. Trimming at V came to 6 bases and at J to 2 bases, leaving 2 bases not matched to a gene. Germline V gene lookup returns CDR1 WSHSY and CDR2 SAAADI.

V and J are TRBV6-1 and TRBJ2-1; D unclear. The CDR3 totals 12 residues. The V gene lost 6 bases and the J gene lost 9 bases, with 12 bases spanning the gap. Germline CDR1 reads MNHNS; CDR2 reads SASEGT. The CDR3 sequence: CASRAPSAEQFF. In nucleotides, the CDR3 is TGTGCCAGCAGGGCCCCAAGCGCTGAGCAGTTCTTC.

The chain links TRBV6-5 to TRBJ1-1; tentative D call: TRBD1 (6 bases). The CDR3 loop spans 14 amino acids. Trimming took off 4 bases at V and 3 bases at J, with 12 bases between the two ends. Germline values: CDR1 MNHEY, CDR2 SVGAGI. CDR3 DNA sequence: TGTGCCAGCAGTTTCACACGGACAGACACTGAAGCTTTCTTT. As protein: CASSFTRTDTEAFF.

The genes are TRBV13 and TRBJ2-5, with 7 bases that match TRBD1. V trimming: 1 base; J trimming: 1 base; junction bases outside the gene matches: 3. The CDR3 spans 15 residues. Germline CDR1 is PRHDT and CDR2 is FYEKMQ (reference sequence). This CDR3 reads CASSLVRTGQETQYF. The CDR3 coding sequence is TGTGCCAGCAGCTTAGTGCGGACAGGCCAAGAGACCCAGTACTTC.

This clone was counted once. As DNA, the CDR3 is TGTGCCAGCAGTGAATGGCTAGCGGGTGGTGGTGAGCAGTTCTTC. Protein sequence: CASSEWLAGGGEQFF. J is TRBJ2-1 and V is TRBV2, with 8 bases identical to TRBD2. V shed 2 bases, J shed 9 bases, and the junction held 9 bases outside the gene matches. Germline CDR1 SNHLY, CDR2 FYNNEI. The CDR3 spans 15 residues.

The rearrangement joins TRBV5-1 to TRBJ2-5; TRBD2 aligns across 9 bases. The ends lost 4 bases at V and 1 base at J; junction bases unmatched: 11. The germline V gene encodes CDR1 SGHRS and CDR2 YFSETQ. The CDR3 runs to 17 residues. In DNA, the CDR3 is TGCGCCAGCAGCCGAGACGGGGGGACTAGCAGCCAAGAGACCCAGTACTTC. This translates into CASSRDGGTSSQETQYF.

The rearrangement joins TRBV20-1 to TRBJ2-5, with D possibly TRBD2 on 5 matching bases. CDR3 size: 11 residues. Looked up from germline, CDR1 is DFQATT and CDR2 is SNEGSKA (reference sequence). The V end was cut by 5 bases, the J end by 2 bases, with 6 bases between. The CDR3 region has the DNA TGCAGTGCTGGACTGCAAGAGACCCAGTACTTC. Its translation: CSAGLQETQYF.

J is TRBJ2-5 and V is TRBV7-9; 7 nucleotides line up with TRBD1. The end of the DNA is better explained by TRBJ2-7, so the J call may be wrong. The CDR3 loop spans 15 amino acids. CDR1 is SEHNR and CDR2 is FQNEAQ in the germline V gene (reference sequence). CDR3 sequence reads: CASSLDNRGPYEQYF. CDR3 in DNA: TGTGCCAGCAGCTTAGATAACAGGGGCCCCTACGAGCAGTACTTC.

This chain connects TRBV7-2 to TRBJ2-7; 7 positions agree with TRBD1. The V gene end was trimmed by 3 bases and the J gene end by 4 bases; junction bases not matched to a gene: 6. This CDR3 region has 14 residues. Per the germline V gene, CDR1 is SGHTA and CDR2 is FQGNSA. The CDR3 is CASSFLGTEYEQYF. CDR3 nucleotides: TGTGCCAGCAGCTTCTTAGGGACAGAGTACGAGCAGTACTTC. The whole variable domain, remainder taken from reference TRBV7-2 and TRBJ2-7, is GAGVSQSPSNKVTEKGKDVELRCDPISGHTALYWYRQSLGQGLEFLIYFQGNSAPDKSGLPSDRFSAERTGGSVSTLTIQRTQQEDSAVYLCASSFLGTEYEQYFGPGTRLTVT.

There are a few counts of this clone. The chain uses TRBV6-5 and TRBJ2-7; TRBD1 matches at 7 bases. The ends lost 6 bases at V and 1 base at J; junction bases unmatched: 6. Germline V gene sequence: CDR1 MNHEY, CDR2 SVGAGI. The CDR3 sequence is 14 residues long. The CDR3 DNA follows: TGTGCCAGCAGGAGGGGGCGAGGGTCCTACGAGCAGTACTTC. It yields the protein CASRRGRGSYEQYF.